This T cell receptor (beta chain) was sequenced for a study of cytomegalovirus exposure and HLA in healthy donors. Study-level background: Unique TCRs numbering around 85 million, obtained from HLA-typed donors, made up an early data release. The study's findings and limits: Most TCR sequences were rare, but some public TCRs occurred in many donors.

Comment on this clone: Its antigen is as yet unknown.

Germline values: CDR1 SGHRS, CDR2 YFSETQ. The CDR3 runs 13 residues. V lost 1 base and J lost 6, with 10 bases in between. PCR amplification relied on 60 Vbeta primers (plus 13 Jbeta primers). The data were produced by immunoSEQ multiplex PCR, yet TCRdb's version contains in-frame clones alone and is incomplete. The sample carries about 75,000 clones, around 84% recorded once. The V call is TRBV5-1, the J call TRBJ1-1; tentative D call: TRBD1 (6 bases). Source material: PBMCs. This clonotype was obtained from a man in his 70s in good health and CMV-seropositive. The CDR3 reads CASSLWNRAEAFF. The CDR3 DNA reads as TGCGCCAGCAGCTTGTGGAACAGGGCTGAAGCTTTCTTT.